The table lists the clone carrying this T cell receptor (beta chain) with a few counts. Together with a sample-barcoded 5' primer, a J-beta primer mix was included in a second PCR lasting about 7 to 11 cycles. A single record per CDR3 protein comes from TCRdb applying MiXCR to the 5' RACE reads. This table holds 800,000 to 1,300,000 distinct CDR3 sequences, 20% to 25% found once. The sample originates from a study of blood T cells in healthy people across ages. The CDR3 covers 16 residues. Germline-derived CDR1 and CDR2 are LGHNA and YSLEER. The V gene lost 1 base and the J gene lost 2 bases, with 14 bases spanning the gap. In addition, the sample was reused for a study of T cells of mothers and their children.

Sequencing was performed on blood. The V and J genes are TRBV4-3 and TRBJ1-2; D is possibly TRBD1 (5 bases). This TCR was recovered from a girl aged 2-10 years in good health. The CDR3 here is CASSQGRGAFNYGYTF. The CDR3 DNA reads as TGCGCCAGCAGCCAAGGACGAGGGGCATTCAACTATGGCTACACCTTC.